The 30 T cell receptor beta chains below were found in one sample sequenced in a study of blood T cells in healthy people across ages. It was with a sample-barcoded 5' primer and a J-beta primer mix that a second PCR of about 7 to 12 cycles was run. MiXCR was run by TCRdb on the 5' RACE reads, yielding one entry per CDR3 protein. This sample has 750,000 to 950,000 distinct CDR3 sequences, with roughly 50% found just once. Sequencing input: blood. These TCRs come from a man aged 80 or over in good health.

This clonotype was found a few times. This chain uses TRBV5-1 with TRBJ2-7; D may be TRBD1 or TRBD2 (5 bases each). The CDR3 runs to 12 residues. V was trimmed by 7 bases and J by 7 bases, leaving 15 bases between them. Germline values: CDR1 SGHRS, CDR2 YFSETQ. The CDR3 DNA reads as TGCGCCAGCGGAAGGGACCAATTTGAGCAGTACTTC. Translated, it gives CASGRDQFEQYF.

This clonotype has just one count. Since a much larger clone is just one base distant, this may be a read error. The chain uses TRBV6-6 and TRBJ2-3, with D perhaps matching TRBD2 (6 bases). CDR3 length: 17 residues. Germline assignment: CDR1 MNHNY and CDR2 SVGAGI (reference sequence). V dropped 2 bases and J dropped 0 bases, with 15 bases sitting between them. The CDR3 nucleotides read TGTGCCAGCAGTTACGGGGCTAGCGTTTATAGCACAGATACGCAGTATTTT. This sequence encodes CASSYGASVYSTDTQYF.

The rearrangement links TRBV7-2 to TRBJ1-5; 8 positions agree with TRBD1. The germline gives CDR1 SGHTA, CDR2 FQGNSA. The CDR3 runs 15 residues. With V trimmed by 3 bases and J by 6 bases, 7 bases remained unmatched. For the CDR3, the DNA is TGTGCCAGCAGCTTCGACAGGGGTGGAATTCAGCCCCAGCATTTT. It yields the protein CASSFDRGGIQPQHF.

This clonotype was seen only once. This chain connects TRBV10-3 to TRBJ2-1, with D possibly TRBD2 on 5 matching bases. The J call may be mistaken, given a closer DNA end match to TRBJ2-7. Germline-derived CDR1 and CDR2 are ENHRY and SYGVKD. The CDR3 extends over 14 amino acids. This chain's CDR3 is CALGLSGPYNEQYF. In DNA, the CDR3 is TGTGCCCTCGGACTTTCCGGACCCTACAATGAGCAGTACTTC.

J is TRBJ2-7 and V is TRBV6-6; either TRBD1 or TRBD2 may supply D (5 bases each). Judging by the DNA end, TRBJ2-4 fits better; the J call may be wrong. The CDR3 is 13 residues long. CDR1 is MNHNY and CDR2 is SVGAGI in the germline V gene (reference sequence). The CDR3 is CASSGGTLDIQYF. CDR3 DNA: TGTGCCAGCAGTGGGGGAACCTTGGACATTCAGTACTTC.

This chain uses TRBV29-1 with TRBJ2-1; the match to TRBD1 covers 9 bases. With V trimmed by 4 bases and J by 9 bases, 7 bases remained unmatched. CDR3 length: 13 residues. The germline V gene encodes CDR1 SQVTM and CDR2 ANQGSEA. CDR3 sequence reads: CSVVQGAIGEQFF. CDR3 bases: TGCAGCGTTGTACAGGGGGCTATCGGTGAGCAGTTCTTC.

At least ten counts were recorded for this clonotype. This chain joins TRBV7-2 and TRBJ2-3, with D possibly called TRBD1 or TRBD2 (5 bases each). V was trimmed by 7 bases and J by 2 bases, leaving 13 bases between them. Germline V gives CDR1 SGHTA, CDR2 FQGNSA. This CDR3 spans 14 amino acids. The CDR3 bases are TGTGCCAGCAATCCGAGGGGCCTCACAGATACGCAGTATTTT. Translated, it gives CASNPRGLTDTQYF.

V gene TRBV7-6 combines with J gene TRBJ2-5; TRBD1 or TRBD2 may be the D gene (5 bases each). Trimming pared 5 bases from V and 5 bases from J, leaving 15 bases between. The length of the CDR3 is 14 residues. Germline V gene sequence: CDR1 SGHVS, CDR2 FNYEAQ. The CDR3 region is CASSVNPGPETQYF. The DNA of the CDR3 is TGTGCCAGCAGCGTAAATCCGGGGCCCGAGACCCAGTACTTC.

The rearrangement uses TRBV3-1 and TRBJ2-4, with TRBD1 matching over 8 bases. CDR1 and CDR2 (germline): LGHDT, YNNKEL (reference sequence). CDR3 length: 14 residues. J gave up 7 bases and V 1 base, and 3 bases lay outside the gene matches. The DNA of the CDR3 is TGTGCCAGCAGCCAAGGGCAGGGGGCGAACATTCAGTACTTC. Translating gives CASSQGQGANIQYF.

Notes on this clonotype: One junction end does not reproduce the germline sequence, and a read error may be involved. This rearrangement joins TRBV14 to TRBJ2-5; possibly TRBD2 for D (5 bases). The end of the DNA fits TRBJ2-7 better, so the J call may be wrong. This CDR3 is 15 amino acids long. The germline V gene encodes CDR1 SGHDN and CDR2 FVKESK. CDR3 in amino acids: CASSQGNGNSDEQYF. The CDR3 DNA reads as TGTGCCAGCAGCCAAGGTAACGGGAACTCCGACGAGCAGTACTTC.

V is TRBV15 and J is TRBJ1-2, with D perhaps TRBD1 (6 bases). CDR3 length equals 18 residues. V dropped 0 bases and J dropped 4 bases, with 21 bases sitting between them. Germline CDR1 LNHNV, CDR2 YYDKDF (reference sequence). The CDR3 DNA follows: TGTGCCACCAGCAGAGATTTGGGAATTTGGACAGCCCGCTATGGCTACACCTTC. This sequence encodes CATSRDLGIWTARYGYTF. Full variable domain (rest looked up from reference TRBV15 and TRBJ1-2): DAMVIQNPRYQVTQFGKPVTLSCSQTLNHNVMYWYQQKSSQAPKLLFHYYDKDFNNEADTPDNFQSRRPNTSFCFLDIRSPGLGDTAMYLCATSRDLGIWTARYGYTFGSGTRLTVV.

This clonotype was counted only a few times. The rearrangement links TRBV12-3 or TRBV12-4 to TRBJ2-3; D not resolved. V gave up 6 bases and J gave up 0 bases, with 13 bases separating them. CDR3 length equals 15 residues. CDR3 residues: CASSLSESSTDTQYF. The CDR3 region has the DNA TGTGCCAGCAGCCTGTCGGAGAGTAGCACAGATACGCAGTATTTT.

This clonotype was seen many times. This sequence joins TRBV7-3 and TRBJ2-1; 8 nucleotides align to TRBD2. The germline CDR1 and CDR2 sequences are SGHTA and FQGTGA. V was clipped by 5 bases and J by 1 base; unmatched bases: 10. The CDR3 contains 17 residues. CDR3 residues: CASSPAERGGSYNEQFF. CDR3 coding DNA: TGTGCCAGCAGCCCGGCGGAACGCGGGGGGTCCTACAATGAGCAGTTCTTC.

In DNA form, the CDR3 reads TGCAGTGCTAGAGATTGGAGGGAGACCCAGTACTTC. Protein product: CSARDWRETQYF. This chain uses TRBV20-1 with TRBJ2-5, with D possibly being TRBD2 (5 bases). V dropped 0 bases and J dropped 5 bases, with 7 bases sitting between them. Germline CDR1 reads DFQATT; CDR2 reads SNEGSKA (reference sequence). The CDR3 sequence is 12 residues long.

The rearrangement links TRBV7-6 to TRBJ2-7; D is uncertain. The CDR3 is made up of 15 amino acids. Trimming shortened V by 4 bases and J by 1 base, and 14 bases separated the two germline ends. In germline, CDR1 is SGHVS, CDR2 FNYEAQ. DNA of the CDR3: TGTGCCAGCAGCTGGAGAAAGGTGGGATCCTACGAGCAGTACTTC. Amino acids: CASSWRKVGSYEQYF.

Of note for this clonotype: The conserved closing phenylalanine or tryptophan is absent in this CDR3, likely reflecting a read error. The J gene is TRBJ2-7, the V gene TRBV2; perhaps TRBD2 as D (6 bases). Germline V CDR1 and CDR2: SNHLY, FYNNEI. The CDR3 has 16 residues. The V and J ends lost 0 bases and 5 bases respectively, with 17 bases between them. CDR3 in DNA: TGTGCCAGCAGTGAAGCTGTAGCGGAGCATTCCGACGAGCAGTACTTA. This codes for CASSEAVAEHSDEQYL.

This chain connects TRBV2 to TRBJ2-2, with 9 bases matching TRBD2. Germline CDR1 is SNHLY and CDR2 is FYNNEI. V shed 8 bases, J shed 0 bases, and the junction held 1 base outside the gene matches. This CDR3 is built from 14 residues. CDR3 protein: CASASGANTGELFF. CDR3 nucleotide sequence: TGTGCCAGCGCTAGCGGGGCGAACACCGGGGAGCTGTTTTTT. The full variable domain, its missing parts supplied by reference TRBV2 and TRBJ2-2, is EPEVTQTPSHQVTQMGQEVILRCVPISNHLYFYWYRQILGQKVEFLVSFYNNEISEKSEIFDDQFSVERPDGSNFTLKIRSTKLEDSAMYFCASASGANTGELFFGEGSRLTVL.

V gene TRBV6-6 combines with J gene TRBJ1-4; 8 nucleotides align to TRBD1. The CDR3 contains 17 residues. The germline V gene encodes CDR1 MNHNY and CDR2 SVGAGI (reference sequence). Trimming cost V 4 bases and J 3 bases; bases outside gene matches: 10. The CDR3 loop reads CASSSPTGTGSNEKLFF. The CDR3 region has the DNA TGTGCCAGCAGTTCCCCCACTGGGACAGGCTCTAATGAAAAACTGTTTTTT.

The genes are TRBV5-6 and TRBJ2-3, with 14 bases aligning to TRBD2. Germline V gene lookup returns CDR1 SGHDT and CDR2 YYEEEE. The CDR3 spans 16 residues. V lost 4 bases and J lost 6; bases outside the gene matches: 7. In nucleotides, the CDR3 is TGTGCCAGCAGCCGACTAGCGGGAGGGCCTTCGGATACGCAGTATTTT. It codes for CASSRLAGGPSDTQYF.

This chain joins TRBV10-3 and TRBJ2-7, with D uncertain. The CDR3 spans 11 residues. Germline V gene lookup returns CDR1 ENHRY and CDR2 SYGVKD. V lost 3 bases to trimming and J lost 3 bases, with 3 bases between them. As DNA, the CDR3 is TGTGCCATCAGTGACTACTACGAGCAGTACTTC. Its protein product is CAISDYYEQYF.

This rearrangement joins TRBV6-5 to TRBJ2-4, with TRBD1 matching 8 bases. The J call is in doubt because the DNA end fits TRBJ2-7 better. Germline V gene data show CDR1 as MNHEY and CDR2 as SVGAGI. The CDR3 loop spans 18 amino acids. CDR3 DNA sequence: TGTGCCAGCAGTTACTCGAGTCCCACGCAGGGGGCATCGAACGAGCAGTACTTC. Protein product: CASSYSSPTQGASNEQYF.

As DNA, the CDR3 is TGTGCCAGCAGCTTAGAAGGTCCCCCAGGAGAAAAACTGTTTTTT. It encodes CASSLEGPPGEKLFF. The V and J genes are TRBV11-1 and TRBJ1-4; D ambiguous. CDR1 is SGHAT, CDR2 FQDESV, per germline (reference sequence). The CDR3 totals 15 residues. V lost 1 base, J lost 8 bases, and 14 bases lay in between.

This clonotype was seen only a few times. This chain uses TRBV24-1 with TRBJ2-6; 8 bases line up with TRBD1. Trimming took 7 bases from V and 3 from J; bases not matched to a gene: 7. There are 16 residues in the CDR3. In germline, CDR1 is KGHDR, CDR2 SFDVKD. Written as DNA, the CDR3 is TGTGCCACCAGCGGACAGGGCCCCTTTGGGGCCAACGTCCTGACTTTC. Translation: CATSGQGPFGANVLTF.

The chain recombines TRBV7-9 with TRBJ2-1; the D gene is possibly TRBD1 (6 bases). This CDR3 spans 17 amino acids. V lost 2 bases and J lost 0, with 14 bases in between. The germline gives CDR1 SEHNR, CDR2 FQNEAQ (reference sequence). In DNA, the CDR3 is TGTGCCAGCAGCTTACCTAGGGGGATCGACTCCTACAATGAGCAGTTCTTC. It specifies CASSLPRGIDSYNEQFF.

V gene TRBV2 combines with J gene TRBJ2-1, with D unclear. In germline, CDR1 is SNHLY, CDR2 FYNNEI. Trimming cost V 4 bases and J 14 bases, with 12 bases left between them. This CDR3 is built from 11 residues. CDR3 coding DNA: TGTGCCAGCAGTGGTCTGTCAGGAGAGTTCTTC. As protein: CASSGLSGEFF.

With respect to this clonotype: An end of the junction does not agree with germline; a read error may underlie this. The rearrangement joins TRBV6-5 to TRBJ1-1, with D possibly matching TRBD1 (5 bases). The CDR3 has 14 residues. The V gene's germline CDR1 is MNHEY and CDR2 SVGAGI. The CDR3 DNA reads TGTGCCAGCAGTTATGCGGCAGGGATTACTGAGGCTTTCTTT. Amino acids: CASSYAAGITEAFF.

V gene TRBV30 combines with J gene TRBJ1-1; the D is unclear. Germline V gene lookup returns CDR1 GTSNPN and CDR2 SVGIG (reference sequence). CDR3 length: 13 amino acids. V lost 4 bases to trimming and J lost 1 base, with 10 bases between them. CDR3 sequence (DNA): TGTGCCTGGAATTGGGTCTCGAACACTGAAGCTTTCTTT. Protein product: CAWNWVSNTEAFF.

The chain combines TRBV28 with TRBJ2-1; 9 nucleotides line up with TRBD2. The CDR3 loop spans 15 amino acids. The junction had 6 bases not matched to a gene; V was cut back by 7 bases and J by 2 bases. Germline CDR1 is MDHEN and CDR2 is SYDVKM. CDR3: CASTLGGRAYNEQFF. In DNA form, the CDR3 reads TGTGCCAGCACCCTTGGCGGGAGGGCCTACAATGAGCAGTTCTTC.

This rearrangement joins TRBV2 to TRBJ1-2, with 7 positions matching TRBD1. With 4 bases clipped from V and 8 bases from J, the junction kept 10 bases outside the gene matches. The germline V gene encodes CDR1 SNHLY and CDR2 FYNNEI. CDR3 length: 14 residues. The CDR3 protein is CASSGGDRSRGYTF. DNA for the CDR3: TGTGCCAGCAGTGGCGGGGACAGATCTAGGGGCTACACCTTC.

Note on this clonotype: A much larger clone is a single base away; this may be a read error. J is TRBJ2-5 and V is TRBV9, with 7 bases fitting TRBD2. Germline CDR1 SGDLS, CDR2 YYNGEE. This CDR3 comprises 14 residues. V was clipped by 0 bases and J by 11 bases; unmatched bases: 10. The DNA of the CDR3 is TGTGCCAGCAGCGTAGGACTAGCCGACAATGAGCAGTACTTC. Translation: CASSVGLADNEQYF. Based on the CDR3 plus reference TRBV9 and TRBJ2-5, the full variable domain is DSGVTQTPKHLITATGQRVTLRCSPRSGDLSVYWYQQSLDQGLQFLIQYYNGEERAKGNILERFSAQQFPDLHSELNLSSLELGDSALYFCASSVGLADNEQYFGPGTRLLVL.